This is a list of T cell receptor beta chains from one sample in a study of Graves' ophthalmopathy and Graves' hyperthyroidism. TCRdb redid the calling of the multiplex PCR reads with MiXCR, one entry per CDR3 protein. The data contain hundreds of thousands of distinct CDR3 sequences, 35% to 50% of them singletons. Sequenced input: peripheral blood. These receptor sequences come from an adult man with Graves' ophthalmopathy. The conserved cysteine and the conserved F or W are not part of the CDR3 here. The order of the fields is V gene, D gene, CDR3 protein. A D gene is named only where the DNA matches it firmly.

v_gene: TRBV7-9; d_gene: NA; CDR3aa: ASSLAPTGWEVKETQY
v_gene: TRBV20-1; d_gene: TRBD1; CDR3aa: SARQGGDEQY
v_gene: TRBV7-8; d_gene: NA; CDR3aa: ASSQRVAGETQY
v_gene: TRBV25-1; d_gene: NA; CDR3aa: ASLATEPGGYT
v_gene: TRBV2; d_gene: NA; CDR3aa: ASRGQLNTYEQY
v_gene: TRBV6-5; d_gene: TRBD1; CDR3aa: ASTTDRDRNTEAF
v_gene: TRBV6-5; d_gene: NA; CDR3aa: ASSIDDSRNTIY
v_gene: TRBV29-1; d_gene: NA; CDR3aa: SFGPEAF
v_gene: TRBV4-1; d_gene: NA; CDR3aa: ASSFEGLGYGYT
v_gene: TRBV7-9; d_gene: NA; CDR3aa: ASRSGASYEQY
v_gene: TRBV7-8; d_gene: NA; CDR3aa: ASSLGRDIRTGELF
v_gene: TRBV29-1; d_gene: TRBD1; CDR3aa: SGGEFAGTGGEKLF
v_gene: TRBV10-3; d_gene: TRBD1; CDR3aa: AISAGQGGNTEAF
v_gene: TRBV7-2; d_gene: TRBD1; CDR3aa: ASSLRFRGQGAQGYT
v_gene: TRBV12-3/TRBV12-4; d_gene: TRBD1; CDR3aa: ASSRRTGGMTYEQY
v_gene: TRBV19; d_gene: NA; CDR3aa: ASSREGLDEKLF
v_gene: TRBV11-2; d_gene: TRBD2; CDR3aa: ASRKIWGGKETQY
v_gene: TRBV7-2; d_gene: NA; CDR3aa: ASSPGGSAEAF